This T cell receptor beta chain comes out of a study of blood T cell repertoires in COVID-19. Study overall: Acute and convalescent COVID-19 specimens originated in the United States, Italy and Spain.

Germline V lookup: CDR1 LNHDA, CDR2 SQIVND (reference sequence). CDR3 length equals 14 residues. J lost 14 bases, V lost 1 base, and 10 bases had no gene match. Authors' processing steps: Reference gene primer amplification yielded estimated nucleated cell counts. Assay used: immunoSEQ multiplex PCR; TCRdb lists only in-frame clones, some missing. V, J and clone size are taken as reported in that table, and D and trimming were inferred from the DNA itself. The sample includes roughly 380,000 clones, 89% seen only once; the top ten take roughly 1.6%. The Seattle site enrolled patients during active infection and followed them longitudinally.

The clonotype comes from a middle-aged woman with COVID-19, enrolled during active disease. V and J are TRBV19 and TRBJ2-1; 8 positions agree with TRBD1. The specimen was peripheral blood. Written as DNA, the CDR3 is TGTGCCAGTAGTATAGTTTCGGCAGGGGGCGCGGAGTTCTTC. It encodes CASSIVSAGGAEFF.